What follows are 24 T cell receptor beta chains derived from one specimen sequenced in a study of tumor and adjacent non-tumor tissue in lung cancer. The library came from three nested PCR rounds adapted from ARM-PCR protocols. TCRdb reanalysed the multiplex PCR reads using MiXCR and keeps one entry per CDR3 protein. Of fewer than 80,000 distinct CDR3 sequences in the sample, around two thirds are singletons; the top ten hold around 12%. No cell sorting was done before RNA was extracted from the tissue. Sequencing was done on a sample of lung tumor tissue. The receptors originated from a woman aged 70-85 years with non-small cell lung cancer.

As for this clonotype: A read error may produce the germline difference seen at one junction end. The chain is built from TRBV6-2 or TRBV6-3 and TRBJ2-3; maybe TRBD2 (5 bases). The CDR3 length is 16 residues. Germline V gene data show CDR1 as MNHEY and CDR2 as SVGEGT. The CDR3 region has the DNA TGTGCCAGCAGTTACTCAAAACTAGACCTCACAGATATGCAGTATTTT. It yields the protein CASSYSKLDLTDMQYF.

This clonotype has a single count. A much larger clone is a single base away; this may be a read error. This chain joins TRBV9 and TRBJ2-7; D is perhaps TRBD1 or TRBD2 (6 bases each). This CDR3 is 12 amino acids long. CDR1 is SGDLS, CDR2 YYNGEE, per germline. In nucleotides, the CDR3 is TGTGCCAGCTGCGTAGGAGGGGGCGAGCAGTACTTC. This encodes CASCVGGGEQYF.

This clonotype was seen more than once but under ten times. This sequence may be a read error, since a much larger clone differs from it by one base. The CDR3 reads CAINEGYEQYF. The CDR3 DNA reads TGTGCCATCAATGAGGGGTACGAGCAGTACTTC. V and J are TRBV10-3 and TRBJ2-7, with D perhaps being TRBD1 or TRBD2 (5 bases each). CDR3 length: 11 amino acids. Germline assignment: CDR1 ENHRY and CDR2 SYGVKD.

This clonotype was seen only once. Compared with germline, one end of the junction differs, possibly owing to a read error. The chain uses TRBV11-2 and TRBJ2-1, with 8 bases that match TRBD2. The CDR3 is 15 residues long. The germline gives CDR1 SGHAT, CDR2 FQNNGV. The CDR3 coding sequence is TGTGCCAGCAGCCTCGAAGGCGGGAGGAATAATGAGCAATTCTTC. Its protein is CASSLEGGRNNEQFF. Looking up the rest from reference TRBV11-2 and TRBJ2-1 gives the full variable domain: EAGVAQSPRYKIIEKRQSVAFWCNPISGHATLYWYQQILGQGPKLLIQFQNNGVVDDSQLPKDRFSAERLKGVDSTLKIQPAKLEDSAVYLCASSLEGGRNNEQFFGPGTRLTVL.

The chain combines TRBV12-3 or TRBV12-4 with TRBJ2-7; D is undetermined. This CDR3 region has 13 residues. V was pared by 3 bases and J by 2 bases, with 8 bases between. The CDR3 DNA sequence: TGTGCCAGCAGTTTCTCTGGAGCCTACGAGCAGTACTTC. It is translated as CASSFSGAYEQYF.

This clonotype has more than one count but fewer than ten. The gene calls are TRBV6-1 and TRBJ2-3, with TRBD1 matching over 10 bases. V lost 9 bases, J lost 5 bases, and 11 bases stayed unmatched. Germline CDR1 is MNHNS and CDR2 is SASEGT. This CDR3 region has 15 residues. The CDR3 DNA sequence: TGTGCCAGTAGGGACGACCGGGACAGGGGAGATACGCAGTATTTT. Amino acids: CASRDDRDRGDTQYF.

This clonotype counts as medium-sized. The V call is TRBV20-1, the J call TRBJ2-7, with D tentatively TRBD2 (5 bases). In germline, CDR1 is DFQATT, CDR2 SNEGSKA (reference sequence). V lost 4 bases to trimming and J lost 6 bases, with 16 bases between them. This CDR3 is built from 13 residues. The CDR3 sequence: CSANRGSGLEQYF. CDR3 bases: TGCAGTGCTAATCGGGGAAGCGGTCTCGAGCAGTACTTC.

This clonotype appeared once. This chain uses TRBV10-3 with TRBJ2-6, with 8 bases identical to TRBD2. Germline CDR1 ENHRY, CDR2 SYGVKD. This CDR3 is 11 amino acids long. The junction had 5 bases not matched to a gene; V was cut back by 5 bases and J by 17 bases. The CDR3 spells CAISPGGGMTF. The CDR3 nucleotides read TGTGCCATCAGTCCCGGGGGGGGGATGACTTTC.

To note about this clonotype: A junction end diverges from the germline sequence, so it may reflect a read error. The chain recombines TRBV29-1 with TRBJ2-7; 10 nucleotides align to TRBD2. This CDR3 spans 14 amino acids. The V gene's germline CDR1 is SQVTM and CDR2 ANQGSEA. The CDR3 DNA reads TGTAGCGTTCTCCTAGCGGGAGTGTCCTACGAGCAGTACTTC. Protein: CSVLLAGVSYEQYF.

This rearrangement joins TRBV6-1 to TRBJ2-3; possible D gene TRBD2, 5 bases. The CDR3 spans 13 residues. Germline V gene sequence: CDR1 MNHNS, CDR2 SASEGT. Written as DNA, the CDR3 is TGTGCATGCAGTGAAGAGGGTCGAGATACGCAGTATTTT. This translates into CACSEEGRDTQYF.

About this clonotype itself: One base away lies a much larger clone, so this may be a sequencing read error. The missing conserved phenylalanine or tryptophan at the end of this CDR3 makes a read error likely. The chain employs TRBV7-2 and TRBJ1-6; D remains ambiguous. Looked up from germline, CDR1 is SGHTA and CDR2 is FQGNSA. V was trimmed by 5 bases and J by 0 bases, leaving 11 bases between them. The CDR3 totals 16 residues. The CDR3 nucleotides are TGTGCCAGCAGCCCCTCCCGGGGCTCCTATAATTCACCCCTCCACTCT. Translated, it gives CASSPSRGSYNSPLHS.

About this clonotype: A read error may explain this, as a much larger clone is one base away. J is TRBJ1-2 and V is TRBV7-9, with TRBD1 identical over 8 bases. Germline assignment: CDR1 SEHNR and CDR2 FQNEAQ (reference sequence). Trimming took 7 bases from V and 1 from J; bases not matched to a gene: 14. The CDR3 has 17 amino acids. DNA of the CDR3: TGTGCCAGCATCACATACGGGAGGACAGGGAATAACTATGGCTACACCTTC. It translates to CASITYGRTGNNYGYTF.

Comments on this clonotype: A much larger clone is a single base away; this may be a read error. This chain joins TRBV5-1 and TRBJ2-1; 9 bases fit TRBD2. Germline V gives CDR1 SGHRS, CDR2 YFSETQ. The length of the CDR3 is 16 residues. The CDR3 region is CASSLNSGRENNEQVF. CDR3 nucleotides: TGCGCCAGCAGCTTAAATAGCGGGAGAGAAAACAATGAGCAGGTCTTC.

The gene calls are TRBV28 and TRBJ2-4, with TRBD1 matching over 7 bases. This CDR3 has 15 amino acids. Germline assignment: CDR1 MDHEN and CDR2 SYDVKM. DNA for the CDR3: TGTGTCAACAGTTCAACAGGGGCTGCCAAAAACATTCAGTACTTC. It yields the protein CVNSSTGAAKNIQYF.

The CDR3 DNA sequence: TGCAGCGGGGCTAGCTACTACGAGCAGTACTTC. Residues: CSGASYYEQYF. The V gene is TRBV29-1, the J gene TRBJ2-7; weak D call: TRBD2 (5 bases). Germline assignment: CDR1 SQVTM and CDR2 ANQGSEA. V was clipped by 7 bases and J by 3 bases, with 10 bases between them. The CDR3 has 11 residues.

As concerns this clonotype: The CDR3 does not end in the conserved phenylalanine or tryptophan, so this is likely a read error. The rearrangement links TRBV6-1 to TRBJ2-2, with D possibly TRBD1 on 6 matching bases. The germline V gene encodes CDR1 MNHNS and CDR2 SASEGT. The CDR3 is 16 amino acids. CDR3 nucleotides: TGTGCTAGCAGTGAAGACTTGAGGGCAGGGGCCGGGGAGCTGTTTTCT. It specifies CASSEDLRAGAGELFS.

This chain connects TRBV29-1 to TRBJ2-5; 10 bases agree with TRBD2. Per germline, CDR1 SQVTM and CDR2 ANQGSEA. Germline trimming cut 7 bases from V and 5 bases from J; bases unmatched to any gene: 7. There are 13 residues in the CDR3. In nucleotides, the CDR3 is TGCAGCGCCGGACTAGCGGCGTGCGAGACCCAGTACTTC. This gives the protein CSAGLAACETQYF.

The chain combines TRBV28 with TRBJ2-5, with a weak D call TRBD2 (6 bases). Trimming removed 6 bases from V and 2 bases from J, with 13 bases in between. Germline CDR1 and CDR2: MDHEN and SYDVKM. The CDR3 is made up of 14 amino acids. CDR3 in DNA: TGTGCCAGCAGCAAAGGACTAATGCAAGAGACCCAGTACTTC. Its protein is CASSKGLMQETQYF.

This clonotype appeared a few times. This chain connects TRBV19 to TRBJ2-1, with D perhaps matching TRBD2 (5 bases). CDR3 length: 15 amino acids. CDR1 LNHDA and CDR2 SQIVND come from the germline V gene (reference sequence). V gave up 3 bases and J gave up 6 bases, with 15 bases separating them. DNA of the CDR3: TGTGCCAGTAGTATGGGCGGAGGCTACTTCAATGAGCAGTTCTTC. It specifies CASSMGGGYFNEQFF.

Turning to this clonotype: Germline is not matched at one junction end, which may reflect a read error. The J gene is TRBJ1-1, the V gene TRBV29-1; D might be TRBD1 (6 bases). Germline V gene sequence: CDR1 SQVTM, CDR2 ANQGSEA. The CDR3 loop spans 14 amino acids. The CDR3, as DNA: TGCAGCGCCGCTAGGGGAGGGGGTAACACTGAAGTTTTCTTT. Its protein product is CSAARGGGNTEVFF.

This clonotype was counted at least ten times. This rearrangement joins TRBV4-2 to TRBJ2-7; 11 bases agree with TRBD2. V was clipped by 2 bases and J by 0 bases; unmatched bases: 12. The germline CDR1 and CDR2 sequences are LGHNA and YNFKEQ. This CDR3 has 19 residues. The CDR3 protein is CASSQTHQTGTSGSYEQYF. CDR3 DNA sequence: TGTGCCAGCAGCCAAACACATCAGACCGGGACTAGCGGCTCCTACGAGCAGTACTTC.

This clonotype was seen more than once but under ten times. A clone one base away is much larger, so this may be a read error. The chain joins TRBV5-5 to TRBJ1-4; D might be TRBD1 (5 bases). Germline V CDR1 and CDR2: SGHKS, YYEKEE (reference sequence). The CDR3 runs to 14 residues. The CDR3: CTSSLLGGAEKLFF. Written as DNA, the CDR3 is TGTACCAGCAGCTTGCTGGGAGGGGCTGAAAAACTGTTTTTT.

In this sample, this clonotype turned up once. Likely a read error: the CDR3 ends without its conserved phenylalanine or tryptophan. V is TRBV4-1 and J is TRBJ2-1; 7 bases align to TRBD2. Germline V CDR1 and CDR2: MGHRA, YSYEKL. V was clipped by 2 bases and J by 7 bases; unmatched bases: 23. The CDR3 totals 20 residues. In DNA form, the CDR3 reads TGCGCCAGCAGCCAAATAGGATTAGCGGGTACCACTTGGGGGGTTAATGAGCAGTTCTTA. Translating gives CASSQIGLAGTTWGVNEQFL.

About this clonotype itself: A junction end diverges from the germline sequence, so it may reflect a read error. The V and J genes are TRBV4-1 and TRBJ2-1, with 7 nucleotides matching TRBD2. The germline V gene has CDR1 MGHRA and CDR2 YSYEKL. This CDR3 is built from 15 residues. In DNA form, the CDR3 reads TGCGCCAGCAACCAAGTCCTAGCGGCTTACCATGAGCAGTTCTTC. Its protein product is CASNQVLAAYHEQFF.